This T cell receptor beta chain was captured by sequencing in a study of CDR3 diversity in severe acne. TCRdb analysed the PCR reads with MiXCR anew, one entry per CDR3 protein. This sample has fewer than 90,000 distinct CDR3 sequences, with roughly 49% found just once. Sequenced material: blood. This TCR was recovered from a male donor with severe acne vulgaris.

The CDR3 bases are TGTGCCAGCAGGCCGACGGGACAGGGATTCAATGAGCAGTTCTTC. Amino acid sequence: CASRPTGQGFNEQFF. This chain uses TRBV28 with TRBJ2-1, with TRBD1 matching 9 bases. Germline V gene data show CDR1 as MDHEN and CDR2 as SYDVKM. CDR3 length equals 15 residues. V dropped 6 bases and J dropped 6; count of bases not matched to a gene: 9.